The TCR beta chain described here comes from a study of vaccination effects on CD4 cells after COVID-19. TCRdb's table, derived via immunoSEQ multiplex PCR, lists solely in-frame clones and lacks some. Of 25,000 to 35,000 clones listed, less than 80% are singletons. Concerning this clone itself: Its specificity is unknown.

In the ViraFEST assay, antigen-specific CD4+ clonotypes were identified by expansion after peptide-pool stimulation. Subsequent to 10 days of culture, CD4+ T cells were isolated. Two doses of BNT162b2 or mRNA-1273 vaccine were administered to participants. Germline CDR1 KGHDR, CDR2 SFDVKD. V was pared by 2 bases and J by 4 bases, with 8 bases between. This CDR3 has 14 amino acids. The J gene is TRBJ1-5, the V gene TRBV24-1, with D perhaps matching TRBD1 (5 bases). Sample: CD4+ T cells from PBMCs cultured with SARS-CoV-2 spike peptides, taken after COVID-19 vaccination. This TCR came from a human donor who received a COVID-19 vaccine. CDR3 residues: CATSDWDRNQPQHF. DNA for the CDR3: TGTGCCACCAGTGATTGGGACCGGAATCAGCCCCAGCATTTT.